This TCR beta chain was captured in a study of Ad26.COV2.S vaccination and SARS-CoV-2 variants. Overall study: COV1001, an Ad26.COV2.S trial, supplied this vaccine-arm donor. Intramuscularly, Ad26.COV2.S was given either once or twice, 56 days apart. The study, taken as a whole, reports: Breadth measured for non-spike TCRs was similar across vaccine and placebo recipients.

This CDR3 spans 14 amino acids. Germline V gene lookup returns CDR1 SGHAT and CDR2 FQNNGV. V dropped 5 bases and J dropped 2 bases, with 12 bases sitting between them. Treatment meaning: 15 to 20 received Ad26.COV2.S at low or high dose, single or two shots; several received placebo; per-sample allocation not given. The samples date from day 63 after the first vaccine or placebo injection. About this clone: Its antigen remains unknown.

Sequencing was performed with immunoSEQ multiplex PCR; in TCRdb, only in-frame clones are kept and a portion is missing. The table shows fewer than 400,000 clones, with 80% to 90% occurring only once. This specimen consisted of peripheral blood, obtained in a trial of Ad26.COV2.S vaccine versus placebo. The source is a person between 18 and 59 years old who received the Ad26.COV2.S COVID-19 vaccine or a placebo. This rearrangement joins TRBV11-2 to TRBJ1-1; D is undetermined. The CDR3 loop is CASSPPQRNTEAFF. DNA for the CDR3: TGTGCCAGCAGCCCACCACAGCGAAACACTGAAGCTTTCTTT.